This T cell receptor beta chain came from a study of T cell responses to AZD1222 COVID-19 vaccine. Overall study results and limits: The donor group comprised mostly white British people and more females; the analysis possibly underestimated clonal diversity.

Germline assignment: CDR1 WSHSY and CDR2 SAAADI. The CDR3 sequence is 15 residues long. The V end was cut by 2 bases, the J end by 2 bases, with 10 bases between. Note on this clone: As yet, its antigen is unknown.

The repertoire was sequenced with immunoSEQ multiplex PCR; TCRdb's copy has only in-frame clones and lacks some. The sample has under 170,000 clones, approximately 90% seen once. This chain links TRBV10-2 with TRBJ2-1; D tentatively reads TRBD1 or TRBD2 (5 bases each). The receptor was isolated from an adult who received the AZD1222 COVID-19 vaccine. This material consisted of peripheral blood, taken 28 days after the second AZD1222 dose. CDR3 DNA sequence: TGCGCCAGCAGTGAGCACCAGGGACCCTACAATGAGCAGTTCTTC. Its protein is CASSEHQGPYNEQFF.